This section outlines one T cell receptor (beta chain) sequence together with its context. Its antigen is not known. Original analysis: Filtering of immunoSEQ junctional sequences could not match full-length read filtering. Measured with immunoSEQ multiplex PCR; TCRdb has only the in-frame clones, and not every one. That table furnishes V, J and clone size, whereas the DNA furnished D and trimming. The sample has a few hundred thousand clones; about 95% are singletons. The data stem from a study of shared clonotypes between healthy human individuals. Germline CDR1 and CDR2: MDHEN and SYDVKM. V gave up 3 bases and J gave up 5 bases, with 7 bases separating them. CDR3 length: 12 amino acids. Notes on the study in general: Sequencing depth was a factor that was expected to affect clonotype sharing among donors. Larger richness was generally estimated for naive than memory subsets.

CD45RO-negative CD8 cells positively selected for CCR7 made up the naive population, which excluded terminally differentiated effector memory CD45RA+ cells. Every donor was a Caucasian adult from Nashville, Tennessee. V gene TRBV28 combines with J gene TRBJ2-5; no reliable D call. The sequencing sample was made of naive CD8+ T cells sorted from blood. This receptor was taken from a young woman in good health. The CDR3 loop is CASSFVGETQYF. The CDR3 bases are TGTGCCAGCAGTTTCGTCGGCGAGACCCAGTACTTC.